The entry that follows covers one T cell receptor (beta chain) sequence. These data belong to a study of blood T cell repertoires in COVID-19. The overall study: PBMCs, B-cell-depleted T cells, or T cells were the source of the cDNA or gDNA that made up the material.

Germline V gives CDR1 SGHRS, CDR2 YFSETQ. This CDR3 region has 13 residues. Trimming shortened V by 4 bases and J by 5 bases, and 10 bases separated the two germline ends. Assay used: immunoSEQ multiplex PCR; TCRdb lists only in-frame clones, some missing. Here the sample spans about 24,000 clones, approximately 85% being singletons. The sequencing sample was made of peripheral blood. The TCR originated in a human donor with active COVID-19. The donor label of this sample is uncertain. This chain connects TRBV5-1 to TRBJ1-5; D not resolved. CDR3: CASSMGLDQPQHF. CDR3 bases: TGCGCCAGCAGCATGGGATTAGATCAGCCCCAGCATTTT.